This entry is about one T cell receptor (beta chain). The length of the CDR3 is 13 residues. CDR1 is SNHLY and CDR2 is FYNNEI in the germline V gene. V lost 7 bases, J lost 8 bases, and 5 bases stayed unmatched. The record originates from a study of cytomegalovirus exposure and HLA in healthy donors. Clones were read by immunoSEQ multiplex PCR, and TCRdb kept only the in-frame ones, dropping some. The sample has 100,000 to 150,000 clones, about 88% seen once. The gene calls are TRBV2 and TRBJ2-1; 10 bases agree with TRBD2. This clonotype was sampled from a woman younger than 30 in good health and CMV-seronegative. The sample was PBMCs. The CDR3 reads CASKTSGLDEQFF. The CDR3 nucleotides read TGTGCCAGCAAGACTAGCGGGCTTGATGAGCAGTTCTTC.